This T cell receptor beta chain was sequenced during a study of blood T cells in healthy people across ages. This clonotype was counted ten times or more. Trimming removed 3 bases at V and 1 base at J, with 9 bases between. CDR1 is DFQATT, CDR2 SNEGSKA, per germline (reference sequence). This CDR3 spans 13 amino acids. A J-beta primer mix and a sample-barcoded 5' primer were used in a second PCR of about 6 to 12 cycles. From the 5' RACE reads, TCRdb called clonotypes with MiXCR, one entry per CDR3 protein. The sample shows 1.5 million to 2 million distinct CDR3 sequences, 35% to 50% of them seen only once.

This receptor was taken from a human donor in good health. The chain recombines TRBV20-1 with TRBJ2-5; no reliable D call. The source material was blood. CDR3 nucleotides: TGCAGTGCTAGGACCCTCGGCCAAGAGACCCAGTACTTC. Protein sequence: CSARTLGQETQYF.